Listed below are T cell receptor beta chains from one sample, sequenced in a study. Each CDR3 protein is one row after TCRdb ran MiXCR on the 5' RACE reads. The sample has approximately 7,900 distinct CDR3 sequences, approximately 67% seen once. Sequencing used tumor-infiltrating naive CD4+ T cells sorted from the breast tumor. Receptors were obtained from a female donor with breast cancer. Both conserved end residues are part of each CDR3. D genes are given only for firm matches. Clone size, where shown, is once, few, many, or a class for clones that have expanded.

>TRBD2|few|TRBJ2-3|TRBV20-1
CSARASSGGSTDTQYF
TGCAGTGCTAGAGCGTCTAGCGGGGGAAGCACAGATACGCAGTATTTT
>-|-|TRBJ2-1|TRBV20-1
CSARGALFNEQFF
TGCAGTGCTAGAGGGGCCTTATTCAATGAGCAGTTCTTC
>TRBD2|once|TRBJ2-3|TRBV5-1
CASSLGDSGSADTQYF
TGCGCCAGCAGCTTGGGCGACAGCGGGAGTGCAGATACGCAGTATTTT
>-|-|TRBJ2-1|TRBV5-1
CASSPGDRIEQFF
TGCGCCAGCAGCCCCGGGGACCGAATTGAGCAGTTCTTC
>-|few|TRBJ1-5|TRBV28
CASSLPGGNPPQHF
TGTGCCAGCAGTTTGCCCGGGGGCAACCCGCCCCAGCATTTT
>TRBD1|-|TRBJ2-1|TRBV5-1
CASSLGTGTGQVF
TGCGCTAGCAGCTTGGGCACCGGGACAGGGCAAGTCTTC
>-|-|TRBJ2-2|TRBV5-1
CAGSPLTANTGELSF
TGCGCCGGCAGCCCGCTGACAGCGAACACCGGGGAGCTGTCTTTT
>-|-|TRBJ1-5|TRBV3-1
CASSQDLNQPQHF
TGTGCCAGCAGCCAAGATCTGAATCAGCCCCAGCATTTT
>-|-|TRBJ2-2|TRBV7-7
CASSLDRLTGELFF
TGTGCTAGCAGCTTAGACAGACTAACCGGGGAGCTGTTTTTT
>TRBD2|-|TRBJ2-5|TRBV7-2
CASSLWDYPGETQYF
TGTGCCAGCAGCTTATGGGACTACCCAGGAGAGACCCAGTACTTC